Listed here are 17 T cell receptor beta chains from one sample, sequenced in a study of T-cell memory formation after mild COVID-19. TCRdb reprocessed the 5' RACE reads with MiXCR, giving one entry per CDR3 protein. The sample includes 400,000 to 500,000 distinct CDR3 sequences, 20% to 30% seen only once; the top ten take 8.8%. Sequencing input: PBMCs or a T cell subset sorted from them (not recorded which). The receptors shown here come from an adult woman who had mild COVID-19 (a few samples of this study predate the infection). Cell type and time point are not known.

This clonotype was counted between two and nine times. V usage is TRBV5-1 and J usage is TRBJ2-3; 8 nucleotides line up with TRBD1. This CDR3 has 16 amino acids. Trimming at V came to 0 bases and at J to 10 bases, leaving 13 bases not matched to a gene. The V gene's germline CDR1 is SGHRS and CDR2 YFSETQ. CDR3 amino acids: CASSLAPGRQGTPQYF. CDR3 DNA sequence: TGCGCCAGCAGCTTGGCCCCCGGGAGACAGGGGACTCCGCAGTATTTT.

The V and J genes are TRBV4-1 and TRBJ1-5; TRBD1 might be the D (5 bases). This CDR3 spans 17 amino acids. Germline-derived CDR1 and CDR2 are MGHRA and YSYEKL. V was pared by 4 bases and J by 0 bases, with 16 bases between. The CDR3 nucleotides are TGCGCCAGCAGCCGGGATGGGAGGGACTATAGCAATCAGCCCCAGCATTTT. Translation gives CASSRDGRDYSNQPQHF.

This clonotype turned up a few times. CDR3 in DNA: TGTGCCAGCAGTGACCTGAACACTGAAGCTTTCTTT. It is translated as CASSDLNTEAFF. V gene TRBV25-1 combines with J gene TRBJ1-1; D call uncertain. CDR3 length: 12 residues. Trimming took off 3 bases at V and 0 bases at J, with 2 bases between the two ends. Germline CDR1 and CDR2: MGHDK and SYGVNS.

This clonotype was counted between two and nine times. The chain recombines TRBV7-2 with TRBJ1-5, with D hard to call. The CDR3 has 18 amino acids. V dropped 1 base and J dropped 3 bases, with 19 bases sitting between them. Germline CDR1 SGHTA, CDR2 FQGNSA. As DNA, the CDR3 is TGTGCCAGCAGCTTAGTTCAGGCAGGCTCCGCTTTCAATCAGCCCCAGCATTTT. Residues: CASSLVQAGSAFNQPQHF.

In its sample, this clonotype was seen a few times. CDR3 sequence: CASSPGGALTYEQYF. CDR3 coding DNA: TGTGCCAGCAGTCCCGGGGGGGCGCTAACCTACGAGCAGTACTTC. The V gene is TRBV12-3 or TRBV12-4, the J gene TRBJ2-7, with TRBD2 matching 8 bases. The CDR3 runs 15 residues. V lost 5 bases to trimming and J lost 2 bases; unmatched junction nucleotides: 8.

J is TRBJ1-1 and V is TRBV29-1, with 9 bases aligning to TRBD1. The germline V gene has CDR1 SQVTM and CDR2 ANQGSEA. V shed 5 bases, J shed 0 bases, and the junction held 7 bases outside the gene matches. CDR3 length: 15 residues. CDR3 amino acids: CSVPGTGTLNTEAFF. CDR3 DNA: TGCAGCGTTCCGGGGACAGGGACCCTGAACACTGAAGCTTTCTTT.

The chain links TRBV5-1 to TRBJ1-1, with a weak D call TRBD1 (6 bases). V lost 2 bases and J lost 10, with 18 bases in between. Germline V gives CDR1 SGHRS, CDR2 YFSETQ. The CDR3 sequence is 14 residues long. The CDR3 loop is CASSFLTGHLGAFF. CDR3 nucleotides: TGCGCCAGCAGCTTCCTGACAGGCCACTTGGGAGCTTTCTTT.

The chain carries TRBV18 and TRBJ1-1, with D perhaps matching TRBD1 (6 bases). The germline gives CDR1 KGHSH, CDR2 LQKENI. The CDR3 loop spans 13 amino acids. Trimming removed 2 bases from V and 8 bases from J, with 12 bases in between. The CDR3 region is CASSPTKGTEAFF. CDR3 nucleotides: TGTGCCAGCTCACCAACGAAGGGGACAGAAGCTTTCTTT. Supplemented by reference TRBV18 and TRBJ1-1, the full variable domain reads NAGVMQNPRHLVRRRGQEARLRCSPMKGHSHVYWYRQLPEEGLKFMVYLQKENIIDESGMPKERFSAEFPKEGPSILRIQQVVRGDSAAYFCASSPTKGTEAFFGQGTRLTVV.

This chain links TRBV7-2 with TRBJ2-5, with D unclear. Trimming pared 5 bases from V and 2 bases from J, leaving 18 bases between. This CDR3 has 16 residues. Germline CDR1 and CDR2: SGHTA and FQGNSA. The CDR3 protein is CASSPGLSSQQETQYF. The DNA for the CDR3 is TGTGCCAGCAGCCCGGGTCTGAGTTCCCAGCAAGAGACCCAGTACTTC.

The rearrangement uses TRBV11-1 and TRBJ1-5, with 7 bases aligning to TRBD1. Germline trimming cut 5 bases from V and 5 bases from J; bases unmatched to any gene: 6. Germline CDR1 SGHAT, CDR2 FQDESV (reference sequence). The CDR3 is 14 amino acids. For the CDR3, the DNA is TGTGCCAGCAGCCAGGGACAGCCGGATCAGCCCCAGCATTTT. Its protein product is CASSQGQPDQPQHF.

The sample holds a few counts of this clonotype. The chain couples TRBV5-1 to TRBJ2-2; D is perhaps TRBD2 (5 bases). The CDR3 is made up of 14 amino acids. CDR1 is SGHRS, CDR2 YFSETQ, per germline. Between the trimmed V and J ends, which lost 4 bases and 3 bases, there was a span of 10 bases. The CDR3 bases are TGCGCCAGCAGCCTCCGGGGTCACACCGGGGAGCTGTTTTTT. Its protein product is CASSLRGHTGELFF.

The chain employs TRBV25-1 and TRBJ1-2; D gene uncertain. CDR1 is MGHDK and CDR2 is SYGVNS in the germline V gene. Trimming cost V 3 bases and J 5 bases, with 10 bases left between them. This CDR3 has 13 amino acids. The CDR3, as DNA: TGTGCCAGCAGTGAGGGGAGCCGATATGGCTACACCTTC. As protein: CASSEGSRYGYTF.

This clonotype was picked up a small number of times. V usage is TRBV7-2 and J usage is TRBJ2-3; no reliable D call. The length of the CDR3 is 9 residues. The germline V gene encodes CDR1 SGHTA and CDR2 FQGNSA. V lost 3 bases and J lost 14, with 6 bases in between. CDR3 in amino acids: CASSFARYF. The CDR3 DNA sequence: TGTGCCAGCAGCTTCGCCAGGTATTTT.

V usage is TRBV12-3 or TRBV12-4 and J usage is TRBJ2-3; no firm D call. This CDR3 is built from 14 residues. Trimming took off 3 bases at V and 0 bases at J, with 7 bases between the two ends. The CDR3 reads CASSFGVSTDTQYF. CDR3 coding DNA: TGTGCCAGCAGTTTCGGAGTTAGCACAGATACGCAGTATTTT.

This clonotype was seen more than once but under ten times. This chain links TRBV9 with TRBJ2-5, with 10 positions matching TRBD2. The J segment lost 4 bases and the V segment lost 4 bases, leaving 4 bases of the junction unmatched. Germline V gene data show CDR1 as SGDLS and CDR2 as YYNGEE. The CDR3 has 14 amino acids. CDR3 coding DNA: TGTGCCAGCAGCTCCCGGACTAGCGGAGAGACCCAGTACTTC. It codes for CASSSRTSGETQYF.

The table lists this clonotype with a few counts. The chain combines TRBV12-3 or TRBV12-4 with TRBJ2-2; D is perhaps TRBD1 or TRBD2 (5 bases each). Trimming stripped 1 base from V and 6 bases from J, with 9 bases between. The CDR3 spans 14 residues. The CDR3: CASSLDTGPGELFF. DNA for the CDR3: TGTGCCAGCAGTTTAGACACGGGGCCCGGGGAGCTGTTTTTT.

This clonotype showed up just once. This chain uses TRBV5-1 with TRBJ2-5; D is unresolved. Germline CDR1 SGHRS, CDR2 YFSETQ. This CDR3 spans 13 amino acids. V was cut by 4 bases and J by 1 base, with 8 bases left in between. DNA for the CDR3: TGCGCCAGCAGCATAGGGCCCCAAGAGACCCAGTACTTC. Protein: CASSIGPQETQYF.